This T cell receptor (beta chain) was observed in a study of blood T cell repertoires in COVID-19. The CDR3 is 13 residues long. V dropped 10 bases and J dropped 4 bases, with 14 bases sitting between them. From germline, CDR1 is MDHEN and CDR2 SYDVKM. Only in-frame clones appear in the TCRdb table, and some are missing; sequencing was by immunoSEQ multiplex PCR. The sample lists approximately 390,000 clones; around 90% were seen once. In terms of age and location, participants ranged from roughly 18 to 90 years and lived in approximately 26 US areas. The chain links TRBV28 to TRBJ1-5; D is possibly TRBD1 (5 bases). The sequence was obtained from a woman in her thirties or forties with acute COVID-19. Sequencing was carried out using PBMCs or T cells enriched from blood (not recorded which). The CDR3 nucleotides are TGTGCCACTAAGGGGCAGAGAAATCAGCCCCAGCATTTT. Translation gives CATKGQRNQPQHF.